This TCR beta chain originates from a study of blood T cells in healthy people across ages. A sample-barcoded 5' primer and a J-beta primer mix were used in a second PCR of about 7 to 12 cycles. TCRdb re-called the 5' RACE reads with MiXCR, one entry per CDR3 protein. The sample includes some 1.5 million distinct CDR3 sequences, 28% of them seen just once. V shed 0 bases and J 2 bases; nucleotides not matched to a gene: 2. The CDR3 sequence is 15 residues long. Germline assignment: CDR1 SGHRS and CDR2 YFSETQ. Source material: blood. The TCR sequence derives from a woman aged 25 to 39 in good health. The chain employs TRBV5-1 and TRBJ2-7, with 10 bases matching TRBD2. The CDR3: CASSLGSGGAYEQYF. In DNA, the CDR3 is TGCGCCAGCAGCTTGGGAAGCGGGGGGGCCTACGAGCAGTACTTC.